The sequence of this T cell receptor beta chain was determined in a study of early T cells in non-severe SARS-CoV-2 infection. Study-level background: Bulk RNA taken from unsorted whole blood was sequenced, leaving chains unpaired.

A single record per CDR3 protein comes from TCRdb applying MiXCR to the 5' RACE reads. The sample includes 24,000 or so distinct CDR3 sequences, 4.5% to 7% of them seen just once. Germline values: CDR1 SGHRS, CDR2 YFSETQ. Trimming stripped 0 bases from V and 0 bases from J, with 4 bases between. The CDR3 spans 14 residues. The clonotype comes from an adult who was a healthcare worker with PCR-confirmed SARS-CoV-2 infection or an uninfected control (not recorded which). V and J are TRBV5-1 and TRBJ1-3; D gene unclear. Sequenced input: whole blood. CDR3 bases: TGCGCCAGCAGCTTGGCTGTCTCTGGAAACACCATATATTTT. Amino acids: CASSLAVSGNTIYF.